This T cell receptor beta chain was sequenced in a study of cytotoxic CD8 clonotypes in ibrutinib-treated CLL. Measured with immunoSEQ multiplex PCR; TCRdb has only the in-frame clones, and not every one. The sample lists approximately 300,000 clones; around four fifths were seen once. The CDR3 runs 16 residues. V shed 5 bases, J shed 0 bases, and the junction held 2 bases outside the gene matches. The germline V gene has CDR1 SGHRS and CDR2 YFSETQ. This clone turned up a few times. V and J are TRBV5-1 and TRBJ2-1; TRBD2 matches 13 bases. This clonotype was obtained from a human donor with chronic lymphocytic leukemia. The specimen comprised PBMCs, sampled before ibrutinib treatment. CDR3 in DNA: TGCGCCAGCAGTTGGACTAGCGGGAGCTCCTACAATGAGCAGTTCTTC. Protein: CASSWTSGSSYNEQFF.